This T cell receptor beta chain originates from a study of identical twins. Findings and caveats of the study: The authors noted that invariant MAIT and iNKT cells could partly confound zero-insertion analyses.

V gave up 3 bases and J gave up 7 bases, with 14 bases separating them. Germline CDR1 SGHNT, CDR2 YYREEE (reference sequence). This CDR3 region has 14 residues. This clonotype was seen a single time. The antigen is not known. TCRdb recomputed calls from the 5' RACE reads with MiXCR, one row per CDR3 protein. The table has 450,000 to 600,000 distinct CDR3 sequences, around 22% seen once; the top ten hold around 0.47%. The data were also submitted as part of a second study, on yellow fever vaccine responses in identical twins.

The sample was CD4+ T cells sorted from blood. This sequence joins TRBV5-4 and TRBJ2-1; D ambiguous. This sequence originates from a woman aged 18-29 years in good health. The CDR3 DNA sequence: TGTGCCAGCAGCTCCGTAGGACCCCGGAATGAGCAGTTCTTC. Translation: CASSSVGPRNEQFF.